This T cell receptor beta chain was sequenced for a study of blood T cells in healthy people across ages. Peripheral blood samples of around 9.5 milliliters were drawn from each donor. Extractions gave at least 5.5 micrograms of total RNA per sample. The V gene's germline CDR1 is SQVTM and CDR2 ANQGSEA. CDR3 length equals 13 residues. Study observations and caveats: Long-lived donors had more naive CD4+ cells and higher diversity than aged donors.

A second PCR, run for roughly 6 to 11 cycles, used a sample-barcoded 5' primer plus a J-beta primer mix. TCRdb re-called the 5' RACE reads with MiXCR, one entry per CDR3 protein. Of 790,000 or so distinct CDR3 sequences listed, around half were seen once; the top ten hold 15% to 20%. This clonotype was recorded only once. Its antigen is not identified. A much larger clone differs by one base, so this may be a read error. Sequenced material: blood. The receptor was derived from a man aged 80 or over in good health. The rearrangement links TRBV29-1 to TRBJ1-2, with D unclear. The CDR3, as DNA: TGCAGCGTTGACGGCGGTTCTAACTATAGCTACACCTTC. This encodes CSVDGGSNYSYTF.